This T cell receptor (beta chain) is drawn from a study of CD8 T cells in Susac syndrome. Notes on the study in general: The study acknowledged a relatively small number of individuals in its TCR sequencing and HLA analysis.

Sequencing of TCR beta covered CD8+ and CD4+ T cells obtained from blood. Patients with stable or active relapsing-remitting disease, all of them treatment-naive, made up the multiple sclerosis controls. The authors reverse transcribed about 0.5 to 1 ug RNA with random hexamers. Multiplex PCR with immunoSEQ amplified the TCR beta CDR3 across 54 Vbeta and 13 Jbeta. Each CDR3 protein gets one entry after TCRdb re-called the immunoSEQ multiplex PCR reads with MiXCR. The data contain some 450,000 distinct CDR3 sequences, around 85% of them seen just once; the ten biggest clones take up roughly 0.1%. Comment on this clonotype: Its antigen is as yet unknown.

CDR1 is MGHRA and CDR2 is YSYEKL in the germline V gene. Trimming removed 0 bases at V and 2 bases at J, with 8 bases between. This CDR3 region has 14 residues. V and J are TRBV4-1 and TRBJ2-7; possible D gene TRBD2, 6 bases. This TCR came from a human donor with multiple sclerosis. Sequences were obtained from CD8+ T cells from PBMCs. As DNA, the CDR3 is TGCGCCAGCAGCCAAGAGCCGGGGGCCTACGAGCAGTACTTC. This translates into CASSQEPGAYEQYF.